The T cell receptor beta chain under discussion was sequenced for a study of cytomegalovirus exposure and HLA in healthy donors. The study's findings and limits: Reports described diagnosis of cytomegalovirus status by the classifier as highly specific and sensitive.

The table came from immunoSEQ multiplex PCR; TCRdb's copy has only in-frame clones and leaves some out. The sample includes more than 200,000 clones, roughly 87% of them seen just once. In the case of this clone: Its specificity is not known.

Trimming at V came to 1 base and at J to 6 bases, leaving 5 bases not matched to a gene. CDR1 SGHNT and CDR2 YYREEE come from the germline V gene (reference sequence). The CDR3 loop spans 15 amino acids. The TCR sequence derives from a man between 18 and 29 years old in good health and CMV-seropositive. The V and J genes are TRBV5-4 and TRBJ2-2, with TRBD2 matching 8 bases. What was sequenced was PBMCs. CDR3 bases: TGTGCCAGCAGCTTGTTCGGGAGGGCCCCCGGGGAGCTGTTTTTT. It encodes CASSLFGRAPGELFF. Full variable domain (remainder filled in from reference TRBV5-4 and TRBJ2-2): ETGVTQSPTHLIKTRGQQVTLRCSSQSGHNTVSWYQQALGQGPQFIFQYYREEENGRGNFPPRFSGLQFPNYSSELNVNALELDDSALYLCASSLFGRAPGELFFGEGSRLTVL.